One and the same sample provided the 31 T cell receptor beta chains below, sequenced in a study of OX40 agonist ivuxolimab in advanced cancers. Produced via immunoSEQ multiplex PCR; TCRdb's table is partial and in-frame only. Altogether fewer than 120,000 clones are present, about nine tenths being singletons, with the ten largest covering less than 0.35%. The source was CD4+ or CD8+ T cells sorted from blood, collected in a trial of the OX40 agonist ivuxolimab. The receptor source for this set is an adult with an advanced solid tumor such as melanoma, head and neck, liver or kidney cancer.

The sample holds one count of this clone. The CDR3 sequence is CAISESSGTGDTEAFF. Here the CDR3 DNA reads TGTGCCATCAGTGAGTCCTCCGGGACAGGGGACACTGAAGCTTTCTTT. The chain joins TRBV10-3 to TRBJ1-1, with 10 bases fitting TRBD1. Germline-derived CDR1 and CDR2 are ENHRY and SYGVKD. V lost 0 bases and J lost 3; bases outside the gene matches: 4. The CDR3 consists of 16 residues.

This clone came up once. The V call is TRBV19, the J call TRBJ1-2; maybe TRBD1 (6 bases). Germline V gene lookup returns CDR1 LNHDA and CDR2 SQIVND (reference sequence). The CDR3 has 13 residues. Trimming shortened V by 7 bases and J by 8 bases, and 17 bases separated the two germline ends. This CDR3 is CASIPRDGGGYTF. The CDR3 bases are TGTGCCAGTATACCCCGGGACGGGGGCGGCTACACCTTC.

A note on this clone: Within the sample, other DNA sequences also encode this same CDR3. V usage is TRBV19 and J usage is TRBJ1-2; D gene ambiguous. The V end lost 4 bases, the J end lost 1 base, and 4 bases lay between the germline ends. Germline loops: CDR1 LNHDA, CDR2 SQIVND (reference sequence). CDR3 size: 12 residues. CDR3 in amino acids: CASSRDNYGYTF. CDR3 DNA sequence: TGTGCCAGTAGTAGGGATAACTATGGCTACACCTTC.

This rearrangement joins TRBV5-1 to TRBJ1-2; D is perhaps TRBD1 (5 bases). The ends were cut back, 4 bases at V and 8 bases at J, with 18 bases in the middle. The germline V gene encodes CDR1 SGHRS and CDR2 YFSETQ. CDR3 length: 14 residues. The CDR3: CASSLAVPGSGYTF. CDR3 nucleotides: TGCGCCAGCAGCCTGGCAGTCCCAGGGAGCGGCTACACCTTC.

The chain carries TRBV6-5 and TRBJ1-1; D gene uncertain. The germline V gene encodes CDR1 MNHEY and CDR2 SVGAGI. Trimming took off 7 bases at V and 0 bases at J, with 12 bases between the two ends. CDR3 size: 14 residues. Here the CDR3 reads CASKREHMNTEAFF. The CDR3, as DNA: TGTGCCAGCAAGAGGGAACATATGAACACTGAAGCTTTCTTT.

The chain links TRBV9 to TRBJ2-3; D might be TRBD1 (6 bases). V lost 6 bases to trimming and J lost 4 bases, with 18 bases between them. CDR1 is SGDLS, CDR2 YYNGEE, per germline. The CDR3 spans 15 residues. The CDR3 bases are TGTGCCAGCACCCTGGGGACACTTGGGGCAGATACGCAGTATTTT. This codes for CASTLGTLGADTQYF.

The chain recombines TRBV30 with TRBJ2-7, with TRBD2 matching over 11 bases. There are 16 residues in the CDR3. The trim removed 2 bases at V and 7 bases at J, leaving 13 bases unmatched. Germline values: CDR1 GTSNPN, CDR2 SVGIG (reference sequence). In DNA form, the CDR3 reads TGTGCCTGGAGTCCCAGACTAGCGGGGTTGCCGGGGGAGCAGTACTTC. This translates into CAWSPRLAGLPGEQYF.

The chain employs TRBV7-2 and TRBJ1-1; no clear D gene. V was trimmed by 5 bases and J by 7 bases, leaving 11 bases between them. Germline lookup yields CDR1 SGHTA and CDR2 FQGNSA. The length of the CDR3 is 12 residues. The CDR3 DNA reads as TGTGCCAGCAGCAGTTCCTGGGGTGAAGCTTTCTTT. It codes for CASSSSWGEAFF.

This chain joins TRBV4-3 and TRBJ1-6; possible D gene TRBD1, 5 bases. CDR1 and CDR2 from the germline V gene are LGHNA and YSLEER. The CDR3 extends over 20 amino acids. V lost 0 bases and J 2 bases, leaving 20 bases between the germline ends. CDR3 coding DNA: TGCGCCAGCAGCCAAGATTTGTTGGCAGGGCAAGGCGCCTATAATTCACCCCTCCACTTT. Protein sequence: CASSQDLLAGQGAYNSPLHF.

V and J are TRBV18 and TRBJ2-3; the D is unclear. CDR3 length: 14 residues. The V and J ends lost 2 bases and 1 base respectively, with 7 bases between them. Germline values: CDR1 KGHSH, CDR2 LQKENI. As DNA, the CDR3 is TGTGCCAGCTCACCAATTCTCGGCACAGATACGCAGTATTTT. This sequence encodes CASSPILGTDTQYF.

As DNA, the CDR3 is TGTGCCAGCTCACCTACAGGGGAGGCGAACACTGAAGCTTTCTTT. Translated, it gives CASSPTGEANTEAFF. The genes are TRBV18 and TRBJ1-1; 7 bases are a match to TRBD1. This CDR3 contains 15 residues. CDR1 KGHSH and CDR2 LQKENI come from the germline V gene. The J segment lost 1 base and the V segment lost 3 bases, leaving 5 bases of the junction unmatched. The variable domain in full, completed from reference TRBV18 and TRBJ1-1, reads NAGVMQNPRHLVRRRGQEARLRCSPMKGHSHVYWYRQLPEEGLKFMVYLQKENIIDESGMPKERFSAEFPKEGPSILRIQQVVRGDSAAYFCASSPTGEANTEAFFGQGTRLTVV.

V is TRBV7-2 and J is TRBJ2-3, with D maybe TRBD2 (6 bases). This CDR3 has 16 residues. CDR1 SGHTA and CDR2 FQGNSA come from the germline V gene. V was trimmed by 1 base and J by 3 bases, leaving 14 bases between them. The DNA of the CDR3 is TGTGCCAGCAGCTTAGGAGAAAGAGGAGGGACAGATACGCAGTATTTT. Residues: CASSLGERGGTDTQYF.

This chain connects TRBV5-5 to TRBJ2-5; 7 bases match TRBD1. The germline V gene has CDR1 SGHKS and CDR2 YYEKEE (reference sequence). This CDR3 is built from 14 residues. V shed 0 bases and J 5 bases; nucleotides not matched to a gene: 4. For the CDR3, the DNA is TGTGCCAGCAGCTTGGCCGGACAGGAGGAGACCCAGTACTTC. Translating gives CASSLAGQEETQYF.

This sequence joins TRBV4-3 and TRBJ2-7, with TRBD1 matching 8 bases. The CDR3 sequence is 15 residues long. V dropped 4 bases and J dropped 4; count of bases not matched to a gene: 9. CDR1 is LGHNA and CDR2 is YSLEER in the germline V gene. CDR3 amino acids: CASSLLTGVEYEQYF. The CDR3 bases are TGCGCCAGCAGCCTACTGACAGGGGTGGAATACGAGCAGTACTTC.

The chain recombines TRBV7-9 with TRBJ2-2, with a tentative D call TRBD2 (6 bases). Looked up from germline, CDR1 is SEHNR and CDR2 is FQNEAQ (reference sequence). The V and J ends lost 5 bases and 4 bases respectively, with 17 bases between them. This CDR3 is built from 16 residues. The CDR3 DNA reads TGTGCCAGCAGCCCTCCGGGGCAGGGAGGCACCGGGGAGCTGTTTTTT. This codes for CASSPPGQGGTGELFF.

The chain employs TRBV30 and TRBJ2-3; D gene unclear. Trimming removed 3 bases at V and 6 bases at J, with 13 bases between. Germline V gene sequence: CDR1 GTSNPN, CDR2 SVGIG (reference sequence). The CDR3 runs to 13 residues. CDR3 nucleotide sequence: TGTGCCTGGAGCGTCCAGTCCGGGGATACGCAGTATTTT. As protein: CAWSVQSGDTQYF.

This rearrangement joins TRBV6-6 to TRBJ2-5; 8 positions agree with TRBD1. Losses at the gene ends were 7 bases for V and 2 bases for J; bases not matched to a gene: 3. This CDR3 region has 13 residues. Per the germline V gene, CDR1 is MNHNY and CDR2 is SVGAGI (reference sequence). DNA for the CDR3: TGTGCCAGCAACAGACAGGGGCAAGAGACCCAGTACTTC. This encodes CASNRQGQETQYF.

The chain combines TRBV9 with TRBJ1-2, with unresolved D. V shed 2 bases and J shed 8 bases, with 13 bases lying between them. This CDR3 spans 13 amino acids. Per germline, CDR1 SGDLS and CDR2 YYNGEE. CDR3 residues: CASSVTQDGGYTF. The CDR3 bases are TGTGCCAGCAGCGTCACCCAAGATGGGGGCTACACCTTC. Drawing the rest from reference TRBV9 and TRBJ1-2, the complete variable domain is DSGVTQTPKHLITATGQRVTLRCSPRSGDLSVYWYQQSLDQGLQFLIQYYNGEERAKGNILERFSAQQFPDLHSELNLSSLELGDSALYFCASSVTQDGGYTFGSGTRLTVV.

This chain connects TRBV27 to TRBJ1-1; D remains unclear. This CDR3 has 12 residues. Germline V gene sequence: CDR1 MNHEY, CDR2 SMNVEV (reference sequence). V was shortened by 8 bases and J by 10 bases, with 17 bases between the two germline ends. CDR3 loop: CASSSVAEGAFF. The CDR3 DNA is TGTGCCAGCTCGTCGGTGGCCGAGGGAGCTTTCTTT.

The chain employs TRBV27 and TRBJ2-7; 14 bases fit TRBD2. Germline V gene data show CDR1 as MNHEY and CDR2 as SMNVEV (reference sequence). The CDR3 runs 16 residues. The J segment lost 6 bases and the V segment lost 8 bases, leaving 12 bases of the junction unmatched. The CDR3 protein is CASPTSGRASLVEQYF. The CDR3 DNA reads as TGTGCCAGCCCGACTAGCGGGAGGGCTTCACTCGTCGAGCAGTACTTC.

The rearrangement links TRBV6-5 to TRBJ2-3; D is ambiguous. Trimming stripped 8 bases from V and 0 bases from J, with 15 bases between. This CDR3 has 15 amino acids. CDR1 and CDR2 (germline): MNHEY, SVGAGI. CDR3 sequence reads: CASGTPGLSTDTQYF. DNA of the CDR3: TGTGCCAGCGGTACACCGGGCCTAAGCACAGATACGCAGTATTTT.

The chain employs TRBV4-3 and TRBJ2-1, with D possibly matching TRBD2 (6 bases). With 1 base removed from V and 9 bases from J, the gap between germline ends came to 16 bases. This CDR3 comprises 15 residues. Germline CDR1 LGHNA, CDR2 YSLEER. The CDR3 nucleotides read TGCGCCAGCAGCCAAGGGAGGGCAGGGTCGGGTGAGCAGTTCTTC. Its translation: CASSQGRAGSGEQFF.

This chain links TRBV28 with TRBJ1-1, with no clear D. The CDR3 loop spans 15 amino acids. Trimming removed 6 bases from V and 3 bases from J, with 17 bases in between. Germline CDR1 and CDR2: MDHEN and SYDVKM. CDR3 DNA sequence: TGTGCCAGCAGCCCCCTAGGGAGCGGAGACACTGAAGCTTTCTTT. Its protein is CASSPLGSGDTEAFF.

This chain links TRBV19 with TRBJ1-5; maybe TRBD1 (6 bases). The CDR3 extends over 14 amino acids. V gave up 5 bases and J gave up 1 base, with 9 bases separating them. The germline CDR1 and CDR2 sequences are LNHDA and SQIVND (reference sequence). CDR3 nucleotide sequence: TGTGCCAGTAGTGGGGGCAGAAGCAATCAGCCCCAGCATTTT. This translates into CASSGGRSNQPQHF. Based on the CDR3 plus reference TRBV19 and TRBJ1-5, the full variable domain is DGGITQSPKYLFRKEGQNVTLSCEQNLNHDAMYWYRQDPGQGLRLIYYSQIVNDFQKGDIAEGYSVSREKKESFPLTVTSAQKNPTAFYLCASSGGRSNQPQHFGDGTRLSIL.

The rearrangement links TRBV7-2 to TRBJ1-2; no clear D gene. Germline V gives CDR1 SGHTA, CDR2 FQGNSA. There are 14 residues in the CDR3. V dropped 5 bases and J dropped 6 bases, with 16 bases sitting between them. Here the CDR3 reads CASSPGRFGDGYTF. The CDR3 DNA follows: TGTGCCAGCAGCCCGGGCCGATTCGGAGATGGCTACACCTTC.

The chain carries TRBV5-1 and TRBJ2-3; a weak D match, TRBD2 (5 bases). Germline lookup yields CDR1 SGHRS and CDR2 YFSETQ. The CDR3 covers 15 residues. The germline V and J ends were trimmed by 3 bases and 3 bases, with 14 bases remaining between them. The CDR3 protein is CASSYTSTGTDTQYF. The CDR3 DNA follows: TGCGCCAGCAGCTATACTAGTACGGGGACAGATACGCAGTATTTT.

The J gene is TRBJ1-2, the V gene TRBV6-5; 12 bases line up with TRBD1. This CDR3 is 15 amino acids long. With V trimmed by 6 bases and J by 7 bases, 9 bases remained unmatched. Germline values: CDR1 MNHEY, CDR2 SVGAGI. The CDR3 loop is CASRGIGTGGLGYTF. The CDR3 nucleotides read TGTGCCAGCAGGGGCATCGGGACAGGGGGCCTTGGCTACACCTTC.

This clone was picked up one time. The chain joins TRBV15 to TRBJ1-1; D unclear. The V gene lost 1 base and the J gene lost 1 base, with 7 bases spanning the gap. Germline V CDR1 and CDR2: LNHNV, YYDKDF (reference sequence). The CDR3 is 14 amino acids. Here the CDR3 DNA reads TGTGCCACCAGCAGAGTGAGGCGGAACACTGAAGCTTTCTTT. Translation: CATSRVRRNTEAFF. Filled out from reference TRBV15 and TRBJ1-1, the complete variable domain reads DAMVIQNPRYQVTQFGKPVTLSCSQTLNHNVMYWYQQKSSQAPKLLFHYYDKDFNNEADTPDNFQSRRPNTSFCFLDIRSPGLGDTAMYLCATSRVRRNTEAFFGQGTRLTVV.

The genes are TRBV4-1 and TRBJ2-5, with D uncertain. The V and J ends lost 1 base and 2 bases respectively, with 8 bases between them. Germline CDR1 reads MGHRA; CDR2 reads YSYEKL. This CDR3 contains 14 residues. The chain's CDR3 is CASSQARRQETQYF. CDR3 bases: TGCGCCAGCAGCCAAGCGAGGCGGCAAGAGACCCAGTACTTC.

This clone was recorded only once. This chain connects TRBV11-2 to TRBJ1-1, with 12 bases fitting TRBD1. The J segment lost 11 bases and the V segment lost 5 bases, leaving 6 bases of the junction unmatched. The germline V gene has CDR1 SGHAT and CDR2 FQNNGV. The CDR3 has 13 residues. Written as DNA, the CDR3 is TGTGCCAGCAGCCCGGGACAGGGGGCAATGGCTTTCTTT. It is translated as CASSPGQGAMAFF.

The V call is TRBV5-4, the J call TRBJ2-5; TRBD2 might be the D (5 bases). The CDR3 runs 13 residues. CDR1 and CDR2 (germline): SGHNT, YYREEE (reference sequence). Trimming removed 6 bases from V and 5 bases from J, with 14 bases in between. The CDR3 reads CASTVGARETQYF. The CDR3 region has the DNA TGTGCCAGCACCGTGGGAGCGCGGGAGACCCAGTACTTC.